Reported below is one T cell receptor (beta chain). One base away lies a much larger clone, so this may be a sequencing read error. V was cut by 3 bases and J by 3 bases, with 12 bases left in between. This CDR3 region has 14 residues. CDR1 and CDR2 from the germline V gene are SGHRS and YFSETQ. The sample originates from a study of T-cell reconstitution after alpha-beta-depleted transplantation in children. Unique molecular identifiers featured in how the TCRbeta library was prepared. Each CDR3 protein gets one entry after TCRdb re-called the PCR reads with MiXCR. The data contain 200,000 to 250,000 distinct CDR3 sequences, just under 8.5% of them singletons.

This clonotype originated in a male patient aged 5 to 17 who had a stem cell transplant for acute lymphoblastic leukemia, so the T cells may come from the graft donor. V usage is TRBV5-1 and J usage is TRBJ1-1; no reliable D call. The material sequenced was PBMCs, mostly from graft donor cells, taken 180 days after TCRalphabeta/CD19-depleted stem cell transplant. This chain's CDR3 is CASSSASGDTEAFF. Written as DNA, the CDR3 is TGCGCCAGCAGCTCGGCTTCGGGAGACACTGAAGCTTTCTTT. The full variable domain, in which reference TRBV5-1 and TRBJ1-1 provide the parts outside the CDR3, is KAGVTQTPRYLIKTRGQQVTLSCSPISGHRSVSWYQQTPGQGLQFLFEYFSETQRNKGNFPGRFSGRQFSNSRSEMNVSTLELGDSALYLCASSSASGDTEAFFGQGTRLTVV.